One and the same sample provided the 27 T cell receptor beta chains below, sequenced in a study of T-cell memory formation after mild COVID-19. MiXCR was run by TCRdb on the 5' RACE reads, yielding one entry per CDR3 protein. The sample has 30,000 to 45,000 distinct CDR3 sequences, roughly 10% seen once; the top ten hold approximately 29%. The sample comprised PBMCs or a T cell subset sorted from them (not recorded which). These receptor sequences come from a man aged 18 to 30 who had mild COVID-19 (a few samples of this study predate the infection). Cell type and time point are not known.

This clonotype was counted only a few times. This chain uses TRBV12-3 or TRBV12-4 with TRBJ1-2; tentative D call: TRBD1 (5 bases). This CDR3 has 13 residues. V lost 6 bases and J lost 3, with 11 bases in between. The CDR3 is CASSRGGDYGYTF. CDR3 coding DNA: TGTGCCAGCAGCCGGGGAGGGGACTATGGCTACACCTTC.

This clonotype was counted many times. This sequence joins TRBV7-9 and TRBJ2-1; TRBD2 is a possible D gene (5 bases). Germline V gives CDR1 SEHNR, CDR2 FQNEAQ (reference sequence). V was trimmed by 1 base and J by 5 bases, leaving 12 bases between them. The CDR3 has 15 amino acids. CDR3 bases: TGTGCCAGCAGCTTAGTGGCTAGCAACCACAATGAGCAGTTCTTC. Protein: CASSLVASNHNEQFF.

This clonotype has a count of ten or more. The chain links TRBV7-9 to TRBJ1-6; 10 positions match TRBD1. Trimming cost V 4 bases and J 7 bases; bases outside gene matches: 4. CDR3 length: 15 residues. CDR1 and CDR2 (germline): SEHNR, FQNEAQ (reference sequence). CDR3: CASSYLGQGNSPLHF. DNA for the CDR3: TGTGCCAGCAGCTACTTGGGACAGGGGAATTCACCCCTCCACTTT.

At least ten counts were recorded for this clonotype. This chain's CDR3 is CATSDGLLGRETQYF. CDR3 sequence (DNA): TGTGCCACCAGTGATGGGTTACTAGGGAGAGAGACCCAGTACTTC. The chain joins TRBV24-1 to TRBJ2-5; a weak D match, TRBD2 (5 bases). The CDR3 length is 15 residues. V was trimmed by 3 bases and J by 4 bases, leaving 14 bases between them. Germline V gene sequence: CDR1 KGHDR, CDR2 SFDVKD.

This clonotype was seen ten or more times. V is TRBV7-2 and J is TRBJ2-1, with D hard to call. CDR3 length: 14 residues. CDR1 is SGHTA, CDR2 FQGNSA, per germline. V lost 2 bases, J lost 2 bases, and 7 bases lay in between. Here the CDR3 reads CASSLSPAYNEQFF. The CDR3 DNA sequence: TGTGCCAGCAGCTTAAGCCCAGCCTACAATGAGCAGTTCTTC. The full variable domain, completed using reference TRBV7-2 and TRBJ2-1, is GAGVSQSPSNKVTEKGKDVELRCDPISGHTALYWYRQSLGQGLEFLIYFQGNSAPDKSGLPSDRFSAERTGGSVSTLTIQRTQQEDSAVYLCASSLSPAYNEQFFGPGTRLTVL.

In its sample, this clonotype was seen a few times. The chain uses TRBV20-1 and TRBJ2-3; 12 bases match TRBD2. The germline V gene encodes CDR1 DFQATT and CDR2 SNEGSKA (reference sequence). The CDR3 spans 16 residues. Germline trimming cut 5 bases from V and 6 bases from J; bases unmatched to any gene: 12. The CDR3 region has the DNA TGCAGTGCTCCCAATCCCCTAGCGGGGGGGCTGGATACGCAGTATTTT. It yields the protein CSAPNPLAGGLDTQYF.

This clonotype has at least ten counts. The chain uses TRBV7-9 and TRBJ2-5; 9 bases line up with TRBD2. The germline V gene encodes CDR1 SEHNR and CDR2 FQNEAQ (reference sequence). Germline trimming cut 4 bases from V and 4 bases from J; bases unmatched to any gene: 10. CDR3 size: 16 residues. The CDR3 coding sequence is TGTGCCAGCAGCTCCGATGGCGGGGGGGCCTTAGAGACCCAGTACTTC. The encoded protein is CASSSDGGGALETQYF.

This clonotype has just one count. J is TRBJ2-1 and V is TRBV4-2, with TRBD2 identical over 14 bases. V lost 1 base to trimming and J lost 7 bases; unmatched junction nucleotides: 6. This CDR3 is 17 amino acids long. The germline gives CDR1 LGHNA, CDR2 YNFKEQ. The CDR3 DNA reads as TGTGCCAGCAGCCAAGGACACGGGACTAGCGGGAGTAATGAGCAGTTCTTC. Translation gives CASSQGHGTSGSNEQFF.

This clonotype was detected ten times or more. The CDR3, as DNA: TGCGCCAGCAGCGTGGGACAGCTCAAAGGTGAGCAGTTCTTC. Its translation: CASSVGQLKGEQFF. The chain combines TRBV5-1 with TRBJ2-1; TRBD1 aligns across 7 bases. Germline CDR1 SGHRS, CDR2 YFSETQ. CDR3 length equals 14 residues. Trimming took 4 bases from V and 9 from J; bases not matched to a gene: 10.

This clonotype was picked up many times. This chain connects TRBV6-4 to TRBJ2-2; possibly TRBD1 for D (6 bases). Trimming pared 6 bases from V and 6 bases from J, leaving 8 bases between. The CDR3 is 12 amino acids. Germline assignment: CDR1 MRHNA and CDR2 SNTAGT. As DNA, the CDR3 is TGTGCCAGCAGCCAGGGGTCCGGGGAGCTGTTTTTT. Residues: CASSQGSGELFF.

This clonotype was seen repeatedly, ten times or more. As DNA, the CDR3 is TGCGCCAGCAGCGTTCAACAGGGGGCTGACTATGGCTACACCTTC. Encoded protein: CASSVQQGADYGYTF. The chain has TRBV5-1 and TRBJ1-2, with 9 bases fitting TRBD1. The CDR3 sequence is 15 residues long. Germline V CDR1 and CDR2: SGHRS, YFSETQ. V was clipped by 4 bases and J by 3 bases; unmatched bases: 7.

This clonotype was counted many times. The chain has TRBV4-3 and TRBJ2-7, with D perhaps TRBD2 (6 bases). Germline CDR1 LGHNA, CDR2 YSLEER. The CDR3 consists of 16 residues. Deletions cut 4 bases from V and 2 bases from J, with 18 bases between. CDR3 bases: TGCGCCAGCAGCCTCGCTCGGGGGTCCTGGGCCTACGAGCAGTACTTC. It codes for CASSLARGSWAYEQYF.

Concerning this clonotype itself: Given a much more abundant clone one base away, this may be a read error. The chain carries TRBV7-2 and TRBJ2-5, with D perhaps given as TRBD1 or TRBD2 (5 bases each). The CDR3 spans 15 residues. CDR1 is SGHTA, CDR2 FQGNSA, per germline. V lost 7 bases to trimming and J lost 4 bases, with 19 bases between them. CDR3 sequence (DNA): TGTGCCAGCAACCCCGCGAGGGGCTCGGGAGAGACCCAGTACTTC. Translating it yields CASNPARGSGETQYF.

J is TRBJ2-2 and V is TRBV5-6; 8 bases map to TRBD1. The germline V gene encodes CDR1 SGHDT and CDR2 YYEEEE. V dropped 0 bases and J dropped 4; count of bases not matched to a gene: 11. This CDR3 has 18 amino acids. The CDR3 loop is CASSLEVPRTGITGELFF. Written as DNA, the CDR3 is TGTGCCAGCAGCTTGGAGGTTCCGAGGACAGGGATCACCGGGGAGCTGTTTTTT. Full variable domain (remainder filled in from reference TRBV5-6 and TRBJ2-2): DAGVTQSPTHLIKTRGQQVTLRCSPKSGHDTVSWYQQALGQGPQFIFQYYEEEERQRGNFPDRFSGHQFPNYSSELNVNALLLGDSALYLCASSLEVPRTGITGELFFGEGSRLTVL.

The chain has TRBV18 and TRBJ2-7; unclear D gene. Per germline, CDR1 KGHSH and CDR2 LQKENI. The ends were cut back, 0 bases at V and 0 bases at J, with 3 bases in the middle. CDR3 size: 13 residues. The CDR3 loop reads CASSPPASYEQYF. The CDR3 region has the DNA TGTGCCAGCTCACCACCAGCCTCCTACGAGCAGTACTTC.

This clonotype was counted at least ten times. The rearrangement joins TRBV6-5 to TRBJ1-4; D might be TRBD1 (6 bases). The ends were cut back, 6 bases at V and 8 bases at J, with 19 bases in the middle. The CDR3 is 15 amino acids. CDR1 is MNHEY and CDR2 is SVGAGI in the germline V gene. This CDR3 is CASRGTGTGKEKLFF. CDR3 nucleotide sequence: TGTGCCAGCAGAGGTACAGGGACTGGGAAGGAAAAACTGTTTTTT.

In its sample, this clonotype was seen many times. The chain uses TRBV5-1 and TRBJ2-5, with D possibly called TRBD1 or TRBD2 (5 bases each). The germline CDR1 and CDR2 sequences are SGHRS and YFSETQ. Trimming took off 4 bases at V and 4 bases at J, with 14 bases between the two ends. The CDR3 runs 14 residues. CDR3 region: CASSEPGSRETQYF. In nucleotides, the CDR3 is TGCGCCAGCAGCGAGCCAGGGAGTCGAGAGACCCAGTACTTC.

This clonotype appeared many times. This chain joins TRBV6-4 and TRBJ2-2, with 7 bases fitting TRBD2. CDR3 length equals 14 residues. The V segment lost 3 bases and the J segment 3 bases; nucleotides outside the gene matches: 1. The germline CDR1 and CDR2 sequences are MRHNA and SNTAGT. The CDR3 is CASSESGDTGELFF. CDR3 nucleotides: TGTGCCAGCAGTGAAAGCGGGGACACCGGGGAGCTGTTTTTT.

This clonotype has a count of ten or more. The chain joins TRBV27 to TRBJ2-1, with 10 bases aligning to TRBD2. Looked up from germline, CDR1 is MNHEY and CDR2 is SMNVEV (reference sequence). The trim removed 6 bases at V and 9 bases at J, leaving 14 bases unmatched. The CDR3 sequence is 16 residues long. The CDR3 here is CASRRRPSGGSFEQFF. The CDR3 DNA is TGTGCCAGCAGACGACGACCTAGCGGGGGATCGTTTGAGCAGTTCTTC.

This clonotype was counted ten times or more. The V gene is TRBV12-3 or TRBV12-4, the J gene TRBJ1-2; 7 bases map to TRBD1. J lost 4 bases, V lost 5 bases, and 7 bases had no gene match. The CDR3 spans 14 residues. The CDR3 DNA is TGTGCCAGCAGTCAGGGGGGACAGACCTATGGCTACACCTTC. It codes for CASSQGGQTYGYTF.

This clonotype was found many times. The chain links TRBV4-3 to TRBJ2-7; 10 bases line up with TRBD1. The CDR3 sequence is 15 residues long. V shed 4 bases, J shed 2 bases, and the junction held 5 bases outside the gene matches. The V gene's germline CDR1 is LGHNA and CDR2 YSLEER. This CDR3 is CASSPGQGSAYEQYF. The CDR3 nucleotides are TGCGCCAGCAGCCCGGGACAGGGGTCCGCCTACGAGCAGTACTTC.

This clonotype was picked up many times. The chain combines TRBV6-5 with TRBJ2-1, with D unclear. The germline V gene encodes CDR1 MNHEY and CDR2 SVGAGI. CDR3 length: 17 residues. The V end lost 2 bases, the J end lost 2 bases, and 16 bases lay between the germline ends. In nucleotides, the CDR3 is TGTGCCAGCAGTTACGTTCGCTCCCCCGGACCCTACAATGAGCAGTTCTTC. Translated, it gives CASSYVRSPGPYNEQFF.

This clonotype showed up many times. This chain uses TRBV7-9 with TRBJ2-1; D not certain. V dropped 5 bases and J dropped 7 bases, with 15 bases sitting between them. Germline-derived CDR1 and CDR2 are SEHNR and FQNEAQ (reference sequence). The CDR3 covers 14 residues. CDR3: CASSQHRLGNEQFF. CDR3 bases: TGTGCCAGCAGCCAGCACCGCCTGGGTAATGAGCAGTTCTTC.

V and J are TRBV19 and TRBJ2-5; D call uncertain. This CDR3 comprises 13 residues. Germline V gives CDR1 LNHDA, CDR2 SQIVND (reference sequence). The V end was cut by 3 bases, the J end by 5 bases, with 10 bases between. The DNA of the CDR3 is TGTGCCAGTAGTATTGGTGGGATTGAGACCCAGTACTTC. This translates into CASSIGGIETQYF.

Ten or more counts support this clonotype. The chain carries TRBV7-2 and TRBJ2-3; maybe TRBD1 (6 bases). Trimming took 5 bases from V and 6 from J, leaving 15 bases between them. The CDR3 runs 14 residues. Germline CDR1 SGHTA, CDR2 FQGNSA. The CDR3: CASSQDSPADTQYF. In DNA, the CDR3 is TGTGCCAGCAGCCAGGACAGTCCCGCGGATACGCAGTATTTT.

The table lists this clonotype with many counts. The rearrangement uses TRBV18 and TRBJ1-6, with D unresolved. Germline CDR1 reads KGHSH; CDR2 reads LQKENI. Trimming pared 2 bases from V and 0 bases from J, leaving 5 bases between. The CDR3 sequence is 15 residues long. The DNA of the CDR3 is TGTGCCAGCTCACCAGCGAGCTCCTATAATTCACCCCTCCACTTT. Its translation: CASSPASSYNSPLHF.

This chain joins TRBV30 and TRBJ1-3; D unresolved. The germline V gene has CDR1 GTSNPN and CDR2 SVGIG (reference sequence). This CDR3 comprises 15 residues. Trimming cost V 5 bases and J 0 bases, with 14 bases left between them. The CDR3, as DNA: TGTGCCTGGGGAGAAGACACCTACTCTGGAAACACCATATATTTT. Encoded protein: CAWGEDTYSGNTIYF.